What follows are 17 T cell receptor beta chains derived from one specimen sequenced in a study of cytomegalovirus exposure and HLA in healthy donors (TCRdb year 2017). The library relied on the immunoSEQ multiplex PCR assay. The multiplex PCR relied on a mix of 60 forward primers for TCR Vbeta segments and 13 reverse primers for TCR Jbeta segments. TCRdb took this table from immuneACCESS and kept in-frame rearrangements with V and J called. Such tables lack part of the clones; where checked against another copy, unresolved V genes explain under half of the gap, and the rest is unexplained. This sample's clone table shows under 150,000 clones. Clones ranked in the top ten supply roughly 3% of the sample. Sequencing used PBMCs. The receptors come from a man in his forties or fifties in good health and CMV-seronegative.

This chain joins TRBV25-1 and TRBJ2-1; 9 positions match TRBD1. The CDR3 has 15 amino acids. After removal of 5 bases from V and 7 bases from J, the junction contained 9 bases not matched to a gene. CDR1 and CDR2 (germline): MGHDK, SYGVNS. The DNA of the CDR3 is TGTGCCAGCAGTTCTCCGGGACAGGGTTGGAATGAGCAGTTCTTC. The encoded protein is CASSSPGQGWNEQFF.

The genes are TRBV12-5 and TRBJ2-2; 9 nucleotides align to TRBD2. From germline, CDR1 is LGHNT and CDR2 FRNRAP. Losses at the gene ends were 5 bases for V and 0 bases for J; bases not matched to a gene: 1. This CDR3 contains 15 residues. For the CDR3, the DNA is TGTGCTAGTGGTGCGGGGGGGGCGAACACCGGGGAGCTGTTTTTT. The encoded protein is CASGAGGANTGELFF.

This rearrangement joins TRBV6-5 to TRBJ2-7; 8 positions match TRBD2. Looked up from germline, CDR1 is MNHEY and CDR2 is SVGAGI. After removal of 6 bases from V and 3 bases from J, the junction contained 7 bases not matched to a gene. The CDR3 consists of 14 residues. The CDR3 nucleotides are TGTGCCAGCAGGACGGGGGGGCACGGCTACGAGCAGTACTTC. Its translation is CASRTGGHGYEQYF.

The genes are TRBV4-2 and TRBJ2-7; no clear D gene. The CDR3 has 16 residues. V lost 0 bases to trimming and J lost 3 bases, with 15 bases between them. The V gene's germline CDR1 is LGHNA and CDR2 YNFKEQ. In DNA, the CDR3 is TGTGCCAGCAGCCAAGATAAATCAAGAACCGGCTACGAGCAGTACTTC. Protein sequence: CASSQDKSRTGYEQYF.

The rearrangement joins TRBV7-9 to TRBJ2-5, with 9 bases fitting TRBD2. The CDR3 is 15 amino acids. J lost 5 bases, V lost 3 bases, and 7 bases had no gene match. Germline values: CDR1 SEHNR, CDR2 FQNEAQ (reference sequence). CDR3 sequence: CASSLNLAGKETQYF. As DNA, the CDR3 is TGTGCCAGCAGCTTGAACCTAGCGGGGAAGGAGACCCAGTACTTC.

The V and J genes are TRBV5-4 and TRBJ1-4; no reliable D call. Germline V gene data show CDR1 as SGHNT and CDR2 as YYREEE (reference sequence). The ends were cut back, 0 bases at V and 5 bases at J, with 11 bases in the middle. CDR3 size: 15 residues. The CDR3 sequence is CASSLVRRGNEKLFF. The CDR3 nucleotides are TGTGCCAGCAGCTTGGTGCGCCGCGGAAATGAAAAACTGTTTTTT.

The chain is built from TRBV7-2 and TRBJ2-7; D is unclear. Germline CDR1 and CDR2: SGHTA and FQGNSA. Trimming cost V 2 bases and J 3 bases, with 5 bases left between them. This CDR3 comprises 12 residues. The CDR3 protein is CASSLNLYEQYF. CDR3 sequence (DNA): TGTGCCAGCAGCTTAAATCTCTACGAGCAGTACTTC.

This CDR3 reads CASSLAAGADEQFF. The CDR3 nucleotides read TGTGCCAGCAGCTTGGCCGCGGGGGCCGATGAGCAGTTCTTC. The chain joins TRBV5-4 to TRBJ2-1; D perhaps matches TRBD2 (7 bases). Germline assignment: CDR1 SGHNT and CDR2 YYREEE (reference sequence). The CDR3 has 14 residues. V was clipped by 0 bases and J by 8 bases, with 12 bases between them.

The chain carries TRBV27 and TRBJ2-7; 8 bases are a match to TRBD1. The V and J ends lost 6 bases and 0 bases, in that order; junction bases with no gene match: 16. Germline loops: CDR1 MNHEY, CDR2 SMNVEV (reference sequence). CDR3 length equals 18 residues. Here the CDR3 reads CASSFRRSGQGSSYEQYF. The CDR3, as DNA: TGTGCCAGCAGCTTCCGACGCTCCGGACAGGGCAGCTCCTACGAGCAGTACTTC.

The chain employs TRBV2 and TRBJ2-6; D perhaps matches TRBD1 (6 bases). Germline V gene data show CDR1 as SNHLY and CDR2 as FYNNEI. The CDR3 totals 14 residues. The V end was cut by 6 bases, the J end by 1 base, with 7 bases between. CDR3 sequence: CASSDRSGANVLTF. The CDR3 DNA follows: TGTGCCAGCAGCGACAGGTCTGGGGCCAACGTCCTGACTTTC.

The chain uses TRBV5-1 and TRBJ1-2, with D possibly matching TRBD1 (5 bases). The germline gives CDR1 SGHRS, CDR2 YFSETQ. Trimming removed 1 base from V and 2 bases from J, with 12 bases in between. The CDR3 has 15 residues. The CDR3 protein is CASSLYLAGNYGYTF. The CDR3 DNA reads as TGCGCCAGCAGCTTGTATTTGGCAGGGAACTATGGCTACACCTTC.

The V gene is TRBV9, the J gene TRBJ2-5; 9 nucleotides match TRBD2. Germline V gene sequence: CDR1 SGDLS, CDR2 YYNGEE. The CDR3 sequence is 18 residues long. Trimming removed 0 bases from V and 0 bases from J; junction bases left unmatched: 9. The CDR3 is CASSVGLAGLKYQETQYF. In nucleotides, the CDR3 is TGTGCCAGCAGCGTAGGGCTAGCGGGGCTTAAGTACCAAGAGACCCAGTACTTC.

J is TRBJ2-5 and V is TRBV12-5; D call uncertain. This CDR3 is built from 11 residues. Germline V lookup: CDR1 LGHNT, CDR2 FRNRAP. Trimming removed 7 bases from V and 5 bases from J, with 8 bases in between. Written as DNA, the CDR3 is TGTGCTAGTGATCCCCCTGAGACCCAGTACTTC. Translation gives CASDPPETQYF.

CDR3 sequence: CASSQDRGLASTDTQYF. The CDR3 DNA follows: TGCGCCAGCAGCCAAGATAGGGGACTAGCTAGCACAGATACGCAGTATTTT. V usage is TRBV4-3 and J usage is TRBJ2-3; 9 bases match TRBD2. The CDR3 totals 17 residues. With V trimmed by 0 bases and J by 0 bases, 4 bases remained unmatched. Looked up from germline, CDR1 is LGHNA and CDR2 is YSLEER.

The chain carries TRBV7-3 and TRBJ2-3, with D uncertain. The CDR3 runs 14 residues. The ends were cut back, 2 bases at V and 8 bases at J, with 14 bases in the middle. Germline CDR1 reads SGHTA; CDR2 reads FQGTGA. This chain's CDR3 is CASSLGEVTGTQYF. The CDR3 coding sequence is TGTGCCAGCAGCTTAGGCGAGGTCACGGGTACGCAGTATTTT.

The chain is built from TRBV7-2 and TRBJ2-7; no reliable D call. Germline-derived CDR1 and CDR2 are SGHTA and FQGNSA. V was pared by 1 base and J by 6 bases, with 10 bases between. The CDR3 sequence is 13 residues long. The CDR3 sequence is CASSLDQATEQYF. As DNA, the CDR3 is TGTGCCAGCAGCTTAGACCAGGCCACCGAGCAGTACTTC.

The DNA for the CDR3 is TGTGCCAGTACGGAGGGCCTTAGCAATCAGCCCCAGCATTTT. Residues: CASTEGLSNQPQHF. V and J are TRBV19 and TRBJ1-5; D remains ambiguous. The V end lost 7 bases, the J end lost 0 bases, and 10 bases lay between the germline ends. There are 14 residues in the CDR3. CDR1 and CDR2 from the germline V gene are LNHDA and SQIVND (reference sequence).